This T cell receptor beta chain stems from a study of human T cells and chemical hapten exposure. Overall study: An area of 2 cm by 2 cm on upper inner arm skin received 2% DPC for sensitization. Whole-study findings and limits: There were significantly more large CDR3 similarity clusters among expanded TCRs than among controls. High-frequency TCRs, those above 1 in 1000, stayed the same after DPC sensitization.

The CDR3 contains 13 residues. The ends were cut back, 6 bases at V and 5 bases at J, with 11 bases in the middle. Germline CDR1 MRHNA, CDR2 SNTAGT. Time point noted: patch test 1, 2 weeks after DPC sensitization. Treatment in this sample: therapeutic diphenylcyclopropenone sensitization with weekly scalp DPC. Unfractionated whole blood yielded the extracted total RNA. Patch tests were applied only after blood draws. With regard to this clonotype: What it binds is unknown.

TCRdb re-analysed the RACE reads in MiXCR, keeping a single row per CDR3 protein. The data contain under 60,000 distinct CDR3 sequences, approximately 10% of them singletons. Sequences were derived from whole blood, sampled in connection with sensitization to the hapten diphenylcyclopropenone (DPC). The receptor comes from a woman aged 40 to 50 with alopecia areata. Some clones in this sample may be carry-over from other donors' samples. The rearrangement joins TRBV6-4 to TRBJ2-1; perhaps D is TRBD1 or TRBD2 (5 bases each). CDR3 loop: CASSRRGDNEQFF. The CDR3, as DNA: TGTGCCAGCAGCCGCCGAGGGGACAATGAGCAGTTCTTC.